This T cell receptor beta chain originates from a study of blood T cell repertoires in COVID-19. In the study overall: Specimens from acute and convalescent COVID-19 originated in the United States, Italy and Spain. Sources were T cells, B-cell-depleted T cells, or PBMCs; the material itself was cDNA or gDNA.

In the original processing: Using reference gene primer amplification, nucleated cell counts were estimated. The data were produced by immunoSEQ multiplex PCR, yet TCRdb's version contains in-frame clones alone and is incomplete. That table furnishes V, J and clone size, whereas the DNA furnished D and trimming. The sample carries about 260,000 clones, approximately 85% recorded once. Germline V gene data show CDR1 as SQVTM and CDR2 as ANQGSEA. The trim removed 7 bases at V and 4 bases at J, leaving 6 bases unmatched. The CDR3 length is 12 residues. This clone was observed a single time. The chain couples TRBV29-1 to TRBJ1-2, with 7 bases lining up with TRBD1. Input material: peripheral blood. This TCR was recovered from a human donor in a cohort sampled during active COVID-19. The DNA for the CDR3 is TGCAGCGGGGAAGAGGGGGCCTATGGCTACACCTTC. It is translated as CSGEEGAYGYTF.